This T cell receptor (beta chain) was recorded in a study of OX40 agonist ivuxolimab in advanced cancers. Some clones are missing from TCRdb's copy, which holds only in-frame ones; the method was immunoSEQ multiplex PCR. Of tens of thousands of clones detected, around 84% appear once; the ten largest clones hold 15% to 20%. The CDR3 has 14 residues. In germline, CDR1 is SNHLY, CDR2 FYNNEI. The sample consisted of CD4+ or CD8+ T cells sorted from blood, taken in a trial of the OX40 agonist ivuxolimab. This clonotype was sampled from an adult with an advanced solid tumor such as melanoma, head and neck, liver or kidney cancer. This chain joins TRBV2 and TRBJ2-5; possibly TRBD2 for D (7 bases). Judging by the DNA end, TRBJ2-7 fits better; the J call may be wrong. The CDR3 region is CASSDGGLTYEQYF. The CDR3 DNA follows: TGTGCCAGCAGTGACGGGGGGCTTACCTACGAGCAGTACTTC.